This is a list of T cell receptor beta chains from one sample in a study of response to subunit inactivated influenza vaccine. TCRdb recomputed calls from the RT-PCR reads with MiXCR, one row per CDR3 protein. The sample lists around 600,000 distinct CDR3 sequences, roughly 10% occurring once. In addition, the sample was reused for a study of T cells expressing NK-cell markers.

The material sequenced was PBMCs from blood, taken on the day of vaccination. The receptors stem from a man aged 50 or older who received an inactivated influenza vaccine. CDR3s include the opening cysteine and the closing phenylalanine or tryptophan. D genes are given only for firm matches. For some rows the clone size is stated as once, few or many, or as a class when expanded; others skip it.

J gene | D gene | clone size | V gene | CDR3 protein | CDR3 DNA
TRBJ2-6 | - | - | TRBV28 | CASSLTGSRANVLTF | TGTGCCAGCAGTTTGACCGGTTCTCGGGCCAACGTCCTGACTTTC
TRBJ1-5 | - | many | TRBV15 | CATSPYRSNQPQHF | TGTGCCACCAGCCCTTACAGAAGCAATCAGCCCCAGCATTTT
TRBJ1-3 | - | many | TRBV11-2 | CASSLHSGNTIYF | TGTGCCAGCAGCTTACACTCTGGAAACACCATATATTTT
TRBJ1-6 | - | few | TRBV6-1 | CASTKPGPESPLHF | TGTGCCAGCACCAAACCGGGACCGGAGTCACCCCTCCACTTT
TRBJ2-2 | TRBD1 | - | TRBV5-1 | CASSWDRGSTGELFF | TGCGCCAGCAGCTGGGACAGGGGTTCCACCGGGGAGCTGTTTTTT
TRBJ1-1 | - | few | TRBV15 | CATSSWQNTEAFF | TGTGCCACCAGCTCCTGGCAGAACACTGAAGCTTTCTTT
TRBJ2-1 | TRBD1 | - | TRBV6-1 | CASTGTGGNEQFF | TGTGCCAGCACCGGGACAGGGGGCAATGAGCAGTTCTTC
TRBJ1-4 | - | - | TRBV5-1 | CASSLDGVSNEKLFF | TGCGCCAGCAGCTTGGACGGGGTTTCTAATGAAAAACTGTTTTTT
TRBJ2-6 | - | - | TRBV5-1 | CASSLALQGFRFGSGANVLTF | TGCGCCAGCAGCTTGGCCTTGCAGGGATTCCGTTTCGGCTCTGGGGCCAACGTCCTGACTTTC
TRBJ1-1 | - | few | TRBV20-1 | CSARDIQGYTEAFF | TGCAGTGCTAGAGATATTCAGGGATACACTGAAGCTTTCTTT
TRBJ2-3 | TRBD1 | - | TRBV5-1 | CASRMGQPTDTQYF | TGCGCCAGCAGAATGGGACAGCCAACAGATACGCAGTATTTT
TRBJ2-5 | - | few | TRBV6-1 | CASSEASSLNSFQETQYF | TGTGCCAGCAGTGAAGCATCGTCGCTAAACAGCTTCCAAGAGACCCAGTACTTC
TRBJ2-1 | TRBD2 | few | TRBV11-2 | CASSLWGLAGGSSYNEQFF | TGTGCCAGCAGCTTATGGGGACTAGCGGGGGGCAGCTCCTACAATGAGCAGTTCTTC
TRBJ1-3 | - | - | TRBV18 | CASSPRADSGNTIYF | TGTGCCAGCTCCCCTAGAGCGGACTCTGGAAACACCATATATTTT
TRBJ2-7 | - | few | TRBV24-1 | CATSLLESEQYF | TGTGCCACCAGTCTCCTCGAGAGCGAGCAGTACTTC
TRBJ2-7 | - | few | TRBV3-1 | CASSLVVRGEQYF | TGTGCCAGCAGCCTAGTCGTCAGGGGCGAGCAGTACTTC
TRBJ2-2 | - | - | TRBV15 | CATSRTENTGELFF | TGTGCCACCAGCAGGACAGAGAACACCGGGGAGCTGTTTTTT
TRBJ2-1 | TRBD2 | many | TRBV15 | CATSRGTSGNEQFF | TGTGCCACCAGCAGGGGGACTAGCGGCAATGAGCAGTTCTTC
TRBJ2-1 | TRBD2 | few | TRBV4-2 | CASSQDGGLGSIVGNEQFF | TGTGCCAGCAGCCAAGACGGGGGACTAGGATCGATAGTCGGCAATGAGCAGTTCTTC
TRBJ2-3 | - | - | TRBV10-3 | CAISDPLADTQYF | TGTGCCATCAGTGACCCGCTAGCAGATACGCAGTATTTT
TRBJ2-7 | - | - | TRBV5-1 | CASSLRASPEQYF | TGCGCCAGCAGCTTGAGGGCCTCCCCCGAGCAGTACTTC
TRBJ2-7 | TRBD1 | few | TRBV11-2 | CASSLPSGQGYSSYEQYF | TGTGCCAGCAGCTTGCCGTCCGGACAGGGCTATAGCTCCTACGAGCAGTACTTC
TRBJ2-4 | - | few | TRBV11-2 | CASSLDRLGQNQYF | TGTGCCAGCAGCTTAGATCGTCTTGGACAGAACCAATACTTC
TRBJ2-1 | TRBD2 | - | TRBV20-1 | CSARLSGGSSGNEQFF | TGCAGTGCTAGGCTTAGTGGCGGGAGTTCGGGTAATGAGCAGTTCTTC
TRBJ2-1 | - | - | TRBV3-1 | CASSLRLPREQFF | TGTGCCAGCAGCCTGAGACTGCCGCGGGAGCAGTTCTTC
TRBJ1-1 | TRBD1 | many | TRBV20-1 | CSARDSYRGAFF | TGCAGTGCTAGAGATTCTTACAGGGGGGCTTTCTTT
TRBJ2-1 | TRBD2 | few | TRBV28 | CASSSPGLAGEYNEQFF | TGTGCCAGCAGTTCTCCGGGACTAGCGGGAGAATACAATGAGCAGTTCTTC
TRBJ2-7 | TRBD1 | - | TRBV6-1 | CASSTDTGQGLYEQYF | TGTGCCAGCAGCACAGACACGGGACAGGGACTCTACGAGCAGTACTTC
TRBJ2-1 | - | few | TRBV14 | CASSHRAIADEQFF | TGTGCCAGCAGCCACAGGGCCATAGCAGATGAGCAGTTCTTC
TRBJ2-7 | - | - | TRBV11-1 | CASSRPLAQGIHEDEQYF | TGTGCCAGCAGCCGCCCCCTCGCACAGGGAATTCATGAGGACGAGCAGTACTTC
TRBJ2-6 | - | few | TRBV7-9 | CASRSGSGANVLTF | TGTGCCAGCAGGTCAGGGTCTGGGGCCAACGTCCTGACTTTC
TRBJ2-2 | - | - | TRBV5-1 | CASSLVLTGSFTGELFF | TGCGCCAGCAGCTTGGTACTGACAGGTTCTTTCACCGGGGAGCTGTTTTTT
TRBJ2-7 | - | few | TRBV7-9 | CASSPQGRLNEQYF | TGTGCCAGCAGCCCCCAGGGGAGGTTAAACGAGCAGTACTTC
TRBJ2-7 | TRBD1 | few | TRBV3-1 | CASSPLQGDRPAEQYF | TGTGCCAGCAGCCCACTCCAGGGGGACAGGCCAGCCGAGCAGTACTTC
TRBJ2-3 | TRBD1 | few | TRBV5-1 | CASSLEGTGGFAQYF | TGCGCCAGCAGCTTGGAAGGGACAGGGGGCTTTGCGCAGTATTTT
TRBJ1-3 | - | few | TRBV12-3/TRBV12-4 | CASNRGGAFGNTIYF | TGTGCCAGCAACCGTGGGGGGGCTTTTGGAAACACCATATATTTT
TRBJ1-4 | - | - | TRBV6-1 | CASRPQGRTNEKLFF | TGTGCCAGCAGACCCCAGGGGAGGACTAATGAAAAACTGTTTTTT
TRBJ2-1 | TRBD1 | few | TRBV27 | CASSSDTGTVYNEQFF | TGTGCCAGCAGTTCCGATACCGGGACAGTCTACAATGAGCAGTTCTTC
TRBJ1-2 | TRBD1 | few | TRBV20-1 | CSATGQGAYGYTF | TGCAGTGCTACCGGACAGGGAGCATATGGCTACACCTTC
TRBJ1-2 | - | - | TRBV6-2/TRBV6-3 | CASNAAGIYGYTF | TGTGCCAGCAACGCGGCGGGGATCTATGGCTACACCTTC
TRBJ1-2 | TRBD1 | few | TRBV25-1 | CASSTHTGANYGYTF | TGTGCCAGCAGCACCCACACAGGGGCTAACTATGGCTACACCTTC
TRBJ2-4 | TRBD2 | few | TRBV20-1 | CSARLAGGPGIQYF | TGCAGTGCTAGGCTAGCGGGAGGGCCGGGCATTCAGTACTTC
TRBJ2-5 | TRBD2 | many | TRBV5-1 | CASSSGLAGGETQYF | TGCGCCAGCAGCTCAGGACTAGCTGGGGGAGAGACCCAGTACTTC
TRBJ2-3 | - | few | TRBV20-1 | CSAPGLPDTQYF | TGCAGTGCCCCCGGACTCCCAGATACGCAGTATTTT
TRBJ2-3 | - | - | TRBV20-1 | CSADGGTSTDTQYF | TGCAGTGCTGATGGCGGGACTAGCACAGATACGCAGTATTTT
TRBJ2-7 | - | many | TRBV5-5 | CASSRVSGGIYEQYF | TGTGCCAGCAGCCGGGTGTCCGGAGGTATCTACGAGCAGTACTTC
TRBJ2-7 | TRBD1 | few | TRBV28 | CASSSSWTGNYEQYF | TGTGCCAGCAGTTCCTCTTGGACAGGGAACTACGAGCAGTACTTC
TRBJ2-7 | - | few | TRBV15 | CATSRDRIAYEQYF | TGTGCCACCAGCAGAGACAGGATTGCCTACGAGCAGTACTTC
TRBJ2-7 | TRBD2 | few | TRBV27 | CASKPLAGVGEQYF | TGTGCCAGCAAACCACTAGCGGGAGTTGGCGAGCAGTACTTC
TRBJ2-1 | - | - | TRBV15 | CATSRVLGGNEQFF | TGTGCCACCAGCAGAGTGCTAGGAGGTAATGAGCAGTTCTTC
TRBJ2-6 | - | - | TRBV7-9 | CASNRPDSGANVLTF | TGTGCCAGCAACCGTCCGGACTCTGGGGCCAACGTCCTGACTTTC
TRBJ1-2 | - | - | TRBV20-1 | CSARVAQHGYTF | TGCAGTGCTAGGGTAGCACAGCATGGCTACACCTTC
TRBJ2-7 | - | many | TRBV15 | CATRMLGSSYEQYF | TGTGCCACCAGGATGCTAGGGAGCTCCTACGAGCAGTACTTC
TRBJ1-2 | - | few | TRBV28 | CASSLWGAGSSYGYTF | TGTGCCAGCAGTTTATGGGGGGCGGGTTCCAGCTATGGCTACACCTTC
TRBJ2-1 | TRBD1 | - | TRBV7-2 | CASTLGRSRDRGANEQFF | TGTGCCAGCACCCTAGGGCGGAGTAGGGACAGGGGTGCAAATGAGCAGTTCTTC
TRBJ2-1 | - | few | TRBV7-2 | CASSLSKGHLWNEQFF | TGTGCCAGCAGCTTATCTAAAGGACACCTCTGGAATGAGCAGTTCTTC